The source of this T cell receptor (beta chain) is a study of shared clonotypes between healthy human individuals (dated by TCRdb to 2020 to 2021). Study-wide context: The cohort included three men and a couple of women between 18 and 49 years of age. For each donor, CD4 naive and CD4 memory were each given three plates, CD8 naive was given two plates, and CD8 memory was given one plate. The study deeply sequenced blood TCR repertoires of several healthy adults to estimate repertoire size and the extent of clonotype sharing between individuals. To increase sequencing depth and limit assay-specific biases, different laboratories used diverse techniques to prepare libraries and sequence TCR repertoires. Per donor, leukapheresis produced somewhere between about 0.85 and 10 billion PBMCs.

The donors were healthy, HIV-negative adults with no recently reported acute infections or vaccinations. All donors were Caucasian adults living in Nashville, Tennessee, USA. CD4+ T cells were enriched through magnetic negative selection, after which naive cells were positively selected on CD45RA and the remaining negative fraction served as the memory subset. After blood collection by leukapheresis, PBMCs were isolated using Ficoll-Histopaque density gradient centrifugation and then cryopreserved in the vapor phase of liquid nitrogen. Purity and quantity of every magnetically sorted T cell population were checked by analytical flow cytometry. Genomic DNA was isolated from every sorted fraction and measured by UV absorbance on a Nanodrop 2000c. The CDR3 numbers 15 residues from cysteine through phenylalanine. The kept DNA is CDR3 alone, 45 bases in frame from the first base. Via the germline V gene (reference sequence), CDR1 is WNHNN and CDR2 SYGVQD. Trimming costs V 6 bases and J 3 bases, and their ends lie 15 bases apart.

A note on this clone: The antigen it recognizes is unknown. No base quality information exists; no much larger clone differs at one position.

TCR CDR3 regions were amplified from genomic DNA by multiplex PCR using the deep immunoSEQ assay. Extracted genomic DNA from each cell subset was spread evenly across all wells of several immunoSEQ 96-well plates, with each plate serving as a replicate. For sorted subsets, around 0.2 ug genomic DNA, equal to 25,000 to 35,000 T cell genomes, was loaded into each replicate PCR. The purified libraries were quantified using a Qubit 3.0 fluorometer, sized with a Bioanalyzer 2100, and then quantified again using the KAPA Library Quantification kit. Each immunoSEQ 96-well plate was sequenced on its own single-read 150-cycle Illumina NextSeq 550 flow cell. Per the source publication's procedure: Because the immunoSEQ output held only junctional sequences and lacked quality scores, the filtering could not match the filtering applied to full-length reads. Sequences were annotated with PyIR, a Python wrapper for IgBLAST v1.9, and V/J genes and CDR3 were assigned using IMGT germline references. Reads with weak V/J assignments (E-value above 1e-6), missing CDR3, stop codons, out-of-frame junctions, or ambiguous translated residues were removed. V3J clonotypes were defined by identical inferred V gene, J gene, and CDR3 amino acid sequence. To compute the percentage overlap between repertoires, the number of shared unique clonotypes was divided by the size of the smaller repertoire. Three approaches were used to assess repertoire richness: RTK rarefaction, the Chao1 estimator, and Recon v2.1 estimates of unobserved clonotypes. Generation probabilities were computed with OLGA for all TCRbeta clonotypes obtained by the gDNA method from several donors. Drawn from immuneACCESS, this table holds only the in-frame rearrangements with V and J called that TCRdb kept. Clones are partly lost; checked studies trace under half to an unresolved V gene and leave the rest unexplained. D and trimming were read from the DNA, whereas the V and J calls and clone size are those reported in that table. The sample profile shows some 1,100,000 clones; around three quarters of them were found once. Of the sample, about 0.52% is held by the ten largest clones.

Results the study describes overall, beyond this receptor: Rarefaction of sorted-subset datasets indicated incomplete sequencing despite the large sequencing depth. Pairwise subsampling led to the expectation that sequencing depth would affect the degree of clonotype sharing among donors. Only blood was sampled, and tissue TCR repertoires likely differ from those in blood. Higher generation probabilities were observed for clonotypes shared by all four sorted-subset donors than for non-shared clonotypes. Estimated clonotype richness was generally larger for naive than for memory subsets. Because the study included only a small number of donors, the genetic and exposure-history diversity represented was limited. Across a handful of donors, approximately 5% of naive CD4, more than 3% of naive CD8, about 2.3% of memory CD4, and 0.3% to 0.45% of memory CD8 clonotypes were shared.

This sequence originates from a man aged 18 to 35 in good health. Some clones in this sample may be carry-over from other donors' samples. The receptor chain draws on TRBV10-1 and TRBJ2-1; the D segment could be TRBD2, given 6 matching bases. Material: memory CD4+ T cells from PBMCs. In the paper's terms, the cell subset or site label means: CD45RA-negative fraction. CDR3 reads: CASSPRVGGYNEQFF. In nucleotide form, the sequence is TGCGCCAGCAGCCCCCGGGTCGGGGGCTACAATGAGCAGTTCTTC.